These T cell receptor beta chains were read from a single sample in a study of blood T cell repertoires in COVID-19. The data were produced by immunoSEQ multiplex PCR, yet TCRdb's version contains in-frame clones alone and is incomplete. This table has around 36,000 clones, about 89% appearing once. The sample comprised peripheral blood. The receptors shown here come from a human donor in a cohort sampled during active COVID-19. Each CDR3 is given with its conserved first and last residue. The D gene is left open where the match is weak. Rows may omit the clone size; those that give it use once, few, many or a size class.

j_call: TRBJ2-3
clone_size: NA
v_call: TRBV9
d_call: NA
cdr3_nt: TGTGCCAGCAGCGTAGGGACAGTTAGCACAGATACGCAGTATTTT
cdr3_aa: CASSVGTVSTDTQYF

j_call: TRBJ1-1
clone_size: NA
v_call: TRBV18
d_call: NA
cdr3_nt: TGTGCCAGCTCACCAACACAGGGTTCGGTCACTGAAGCTTTCTTT
cdr3_aa: CASSPTQGSVTEAFF

j_call: TRBJ1-6
clone_size: NA
v_call: TRBV28
d_call: TRBD1
cdr3_nt: TGTGCCAGCAGTGTGGACAGGGAGACGAATTCACCCCTCCACTTT
cdr3_aa: CASSVDRETNSPLHF

j_call: TRBJ2-7
clone_size: NA
v_call: TRBV6-5
d_call: TRBD1
cdr3_nt: TGTGCCAGCAGTTCGGGACAGATAGGCTACGAGCAGTACTTC
cdr3_aa: CASSSGQIGYEQYF

j_call: TRBJ1-5
clone_size: NA
v_call: TRBV6-5
d_call: NA
cdr3_nt: TGTGCCAGCAGTTACTCGGTGACAGAGAGCAATCAGCCCCAGCATTTT
cdr3_aa: CASSYSVTESNQPQHF

j_call: TRBJ1-2
clone_size: NA
v_call: TRBV6-2/TRBV6-3
d_call: TRBD1
cdr3_nt: TGTGCCAGCAGTGCCCCGGGACAGATACTTTATGGCTACACCTTC
cdr3_aa: CASSAPGQILYGYTF

j_call: TRBJ2-7
clone_size: NA
v_call: TRBV27
d_call: TRBD2
cdr3_nt: TGTGCCAGCAGGTTTATCGCGGGAGGGGAGGCCTACGAGCAGTACTTC
cdr3_aa: CASRFIAGGEAYEQYF

j_call: TRBJ1-1
clone_size: once
v_call: TRBV18
d_call: TRBD1
cdr3_nt: TGTGCCAGCTCACCGGACAGGGAAAGAGGAGCTTTCTTT
cdr3_aa: CASSPDRERGAFF

j_call: TRBJ2-7
clone_size: NA
v_call: TRBV28
d_call: NA
cdr3_nt: TGTGCCAGCAGTTTCCCTCAGGGGGGATACGAGCAGTACTTC
cdr3_aa: CASSFPQGGYEQYF

j_call: TRBJ1-1
clone_size: once
v_call: TRBV27
d_call: TRBD1
cdr3_nt: TGTGCCAGCAGTCCTCCACCGGGACAGAGGGACACTGAAGCTTTCTTT
cdr3_aa: CASSPPPGQRDTEAFF

j_call: TRBJ2-1
clone_size: NA
v_call: TRBV11-3
d_call: TRBD2
cdr3_nt: TGTGCCAGCAGCCCACTAGCGGGGGGCCATGAGCAGTTCTTC
cdr3_aa: CASSPLAGGHEQFF

j_call: TRBJ1-2
clone_size: NA
v_call: TRBV4-1
d_call: TRBD1
cdr3_nt: TGCGCCAGCAGCCACTCGCAGGGGGCGGGTAACTATGGCTACACCTTC
cdr3_aa: CASSHSQGAGNYGYTF

j_call: TRBJ2-3
clone_size: NA
v_call: TRBV28
d_call: NA
cdr3_nt: TGTGCCAGCAGCCTCCGGACAGCTAGCACAGATACGCAGTATTTT
cdr3_aa: CASSLRTASTDTQYF

j_call: TRBJ2-7
clone_size: NA
v_call: TRBV7-9
d_call: NA
cdr3_nt: TGTGCCAGCAGCTTAGCGAGAGGGCAAAGCTCCTACGAGCAGTACTTC
cdr3_aa: CASSLARGQSSYEQYF

j_call: TRBJ2-3
clone_size: NA
v_call: TRBV24-1
d_call: NA
cdr3_nt: TGTGCCACCAGGTCAGGGGTTCCCGGAGATACGCAGTATTTT
cdr3_aa: CATRSGVPGDTQYF

j_call: TRBJ2-3
clone_size: once
v_call: TRBV6-5
d_call: TRBD2
cdr3_nt: TGTGCCACCACGGGGGGGGTAAATACGCAGTATTTT
cdr3_aa: CATTGGVNTQYF

j_call: TRBJ2-3
clone_size: NA
v_call: TRBV2
d_call: TRBD2
cdr3_nt: TGTGCCAGCAGTGAAGGGGCTAGCGGGGGGGTTACAGATACGCAGTATTTT
cdr3_aa: CASSEGASGGVTDTQYF

j_call: TRBJ2-7
clone_size: NA
v_call: TRBV20-1
d_call: NA
cdr3_nt: TGCAGTGCTAGTAACAGAAGCTCCTACGAGCAGTACTTC
cdr3_aa: CSASNRSSYEQYF

j_call: TRBJ2-7
clone_size: few
v_call: TRBV13
d_call: NA
cdr3_nt: TGTGCCAGCAGCTCGTTCCCTTTTGGGTTAACCCCGTCGGGCGAGCAGTACTTC
cdr3_aa: CASSSFPFGLTPSGEQYF

j_call: TRBJ2-3
clone_size: NA
v_call: TRBV4-1
d_call: NA
cdr3_nt: TGCGCCAGCAGCCAAGGAGGGAAGAGCACAGATACGCAGTATTTT
cdr3_aa: CASSQGGKSTDTQYF

j_call: TRBJ2-7
clone_size: NA
v_call: TRBV5-1
d_call: TRBD2
cdr3_nt: TGCGCCAGCAGCTTTGCGGGGGGGACCTACGAGCAGTACTTC
cdr3_aa: CASSFAGGTYEQYF

j_call: TRBJ1-3
clone_size: NA
v_call: TRBV6-5
d_call: NA
cdr3_nt: TGTGCCAGCAGTTCACAAGGAAACACCATATATTTT
cdr3_aa: CASSSQGNTIYF

j_call: TRBJ2-7
clone_size: NA
v_call: TRBV27
d_call: TRBD1
cdr3_nt: TGTGCCAGCAGTTTCCAGGGGGTAGGAGTCCACGAGCAGTACTTC
cdr3_aa: CASSFQGVGVHEQYF

j_call: TRBJ2-7
clone_size: NA
v_call: TRBV9
d_call: TRBD1
cdr3_nt: TGTGCCAGCAGCGAGGGTCGGGACAGCCGACCCTACGAGCAGTACTTC
cdr3_aa: CASSEGRDSRPYEQYF

j_call: TRBJ1-1
clone_size: NA
v_call: TRBV10-3
d_call: TRBD1
cdr3_nt: TGTGCCATCAGCGCGGGACAGGGTATGAACACTGAAGCTTTCTTT
cdr3_aa: CAISAGQGMNTEAFF

j_call: TRBJ2-7
clone_size: NA
v_call: TRBV18
d_call: NA
cdr3_nt: TGTGCCAGCTCACTCGGGGTAGCCACCTACGAGCAGTACTTC
cdr3_aa: CASSLGVATYEQYF

j_call: TRBJ2-7
clone_size: NA
v_call: TRBV3-1/TRBV3-2
d_call: TRBD2
cdr3_nt: TGTGCCAGCAGCCCCGCACTAGCGGGGGGTTTCGAGCAGTACTTC
cdr3_aa: CASSPALAGGFEQYF

j_call: TRBJ1-6
clone_size: NA
v_call: TRBV6-2/TRBV6-3
d_call: NA
cdr3_nt: TGTGCCAGCAGTTACGTACAGTCACCCCTCCACTTT
cdr3_aa: CASSYVQSPLHF

j_call: TRBJ2-7
clone_size: NA
v_call: TRBV6-2/TRBV6-3
d_call: NA
cdr3_nt: TGTGCCAGCAGTACACAGGGCTACGAGCAGTACTTC
cdr3_aa: CASSTQGYEQYF

j_call: TRBJ2-7
clone_size: NA
v_call: TRBV5-4
d_call: NA
cdr3_nt: TGTGCCAGCAGCCGACCCCACGCGGAGGAACCGGCCTACGAGCAGTACTTC
cdr3_aa: CASSRPHAEEPAYEQYF

j_call: TRBJ1-1
clone_size: NA
v_call: TRBV9
d_call: TRBD1
cdr3_nt: TGTGCCAGCAACGAGGGACAGTCGTTGAACACTGAAGCTTTCTTT
cdr3_aa: CASNEGQSLNTEAFF

j_call: TRBJ2-1
clone_size: NA
v_call: TRBV2
d_call: NA
cdr3_nt: TGTGCCAGCAGTGAAGCGAAACACCTCTTC
cdr3_aa: CASSEAKHLF

j_call: TRBJ2-7
clone_size: NA
v_call: TRBV7-2
d_call: NA
cdr3_nt: TGTGCCAGCAGCTTAGTTGTGGGGGAGGTCTACGAGCAGTACTTC
cdr3_aa: CASSLVVGEVYEQYF

j_call: TRBJ2-3
clone_size: NA
v_call: TRBV5-5
d_call: NA
cdr3_nt: TGTGCCAGCAGCAGAGGGTCAGTCTCTACAGATACGCAGTATTTT
cdr3_aa: CASSRGSVSTDTQYF

j_call: TRBJ2-1
clone_size: NA
v_call: TRBV3-1/TRBV3-2
d_call: NA
cdr3_nt: TGTGCCAGCAGCCCTATCCGTGAGCAGTTCTTC
cdr3_aa: CASSPIREQFF

j_call: TRBJ2-3
clone_size: once
v_call: TRBV9
d_call: NA
cdr3_nt: TGTGCCAGCAGCGTAGGTAGAGGACAGCTTATACCCACAGATACGCAGTATTTT
cdr3_aa: CASSVGRGQLIPTDTQYF

j_call: TRBJ1-2
clone_size: NA
v_call: TRBV30
d_call: NA
cdr3_nt: TGTGCCTGGAGTGGGAGCGGCTATGGCTACACCTTC
cdr3_aa: CAWSGSGYGYTF

j_call: TRBJ1-1
clone_size: NA
v_call: TRBV18
d_call: NA
cdr3_nt: TGTGCCAGCTCACCCATTAGCGGGGGTGAAGCTTTCTTT
cdr3_aa: CASSPISGGEAFF

j_call: TRBJ2-1
clone_size: NA
v_call: TRBV4-3
d_call: TRBD1
cdr3_nt: TGCGCCAGCAGCCAAGTATTAGGTCAGGGGGCGAATGAGCAGTTCTTC
cdr3_aa: CASSQVLGQGANEQFF

j_call: TRBJ2-7
clone_size: NA
v_call: TRBV3-1/TRBV3-2
d_call: TRBD2
cdr3_nt: TGTGCCAGCAGCCCGGCCAGCGGGGCGGGTTACGAGCAGTACTTC
cdr3_aa: CASSPASGAGYEQYF

j_call: TRBJ1-5
clone_size: NA
v_call: TRBV6-6
d_call: NA
cdr3_nt: TGTGCCAGCAGATATCAGGGTTCGCCCCAGCATTTT
cdr3_aa: CASRYQGSPQHF

j_call: TRBJ2-1
clone_size: NA
v_call: TRBV9
d_call: NA
cdr3_nt: TGTGCCAGCAGCGTAAGCGGTGGGGCTGCCCTCGGGAGCAATGAGCAGTTCTTC
cdr3_aa: CASSVSGGAALGSNEQFF

j_call: TRBJ2-2
clone_size: NA
v_call: TRBV7-9
d_call: NA
cdr3_nt: TGTGCCAGCAGCTTAGCGTGGGGCGCCGGGGAGCTGTTTTTT
cdr3_aa: CASSLAWGAGELFF

j_call: TRBJ2-7
clone_size: NA
v_call: TRBV29-1
d_call: TRBD1
cdr3_nt: TGCAGCGTTGGGTCGGGACAGGGGGCTCTGCAGTACTTC
cdr3_aa: CSVGSGQGALQYF

j_call: TRBJ2-4
clone_size: NA
v_call: TRBV28
d_call: NA
cdr3_nt: TGTGCCAGCAGTTTCACAGGGCTAGCCAAAAACATTCAGTACTTC
cdr3_aa: CASSFTGLAKNIQYF

j_call: TRBJ2-1
clone_size: NA
v_call: TRBV12-1
d_call: NA
cdr3_nt: TGTGCCAGCAGGTCTTCCGGGACAAGCGTTAGAGGACACCATGAGCAGTTCTTC
cdr3_aa: CASRSSGTSVRGHHEQFF

j_call: TRBJ2-7
clone_size: NA
v_call: TRBV5-1
d_call: NA
cdr3_nt: TGCGCCAGCAGCCCCTCGCCAGGGCCCTACGAGCAGTACTTC
cdr3_aa: CASSPSPGPYEQYF

j_call: TRBJ2-3
clone_size: NA
v_call: TRBV7-2
d_call: TRBD2
cdr3_nt: TGTGCCAGCAGCTCCCTAGCGGGGGCCCACACAGATACGCAGTATTTT
cdr3_aa: CASSSLAGAHTDTQYF

j_call: TRBJ1-6
clone_size: NA
v_call: TRBV9
d_call: NA
cdr3_nt: TGTGCCAGCAGCGTAGATACCAGATTAACCTATAATTCACCCCTCCACTTT
cdr3_aa: CASSVDTRLTYNSPLHF

j_call: TRBJ2-7
clone_size: NA
v_call: TRBV10-2
d_call: NA
cdr3_nt: TGCGCCAGCAGCGCGGACAGATTTAGCGAGCAGTACTTC
cdr3_aa: CASSADRFSEQYF

j_call: TRBJ1-3
clone_size: NA
v_call: TRBV4-3
d_call: TRBD1
cdr3_nt: TGCGCCAGCAGCCCCGGGACAGGGTCGCGTGGAAACACCATATATTTT
cdr3_aa: CASSPGTGSRGNTIYF

j_call: TRBJ2-5
clone_size: once
v_call: TRBV7-8
d_call: NA
cdr3_nt: TGTGCCAGCAGCTTAGGGACTAACCTTCGGGAGACCCAGTACTTC
cdr3_aa: CASSLGTNLRETQYF

j_call: TRBJ2-5
clone_size: NA
v_call: TRBV2
d_call: NA
cdr3_nt: TGTGCCAGCAGTGTTCCGTTATTTCAAGAGACCCAGTACTTC
cdr3_aa: CASSVPLFQETQYF

j_call: TRBJ2-7
clone_size: NA
v_call: TRBV7-8
d_call: TRBD1
cdr3_nt: TGTGCCAGCAGCTTCAGGACAGGGGGCTCCTACGAGCAGTACTTC
cdr3_aa: CASSFRTGGSYEQYF

j_call: TRBJ2-7
clone_size: NA
v_call: TRBV6-5
d_call: NA
cdr3_nt: TGTGCCAGCAGTTACTCGACGGGGGAGCAGTACTTC
cdr3_aa: CASSYSTGEQYF

j_call: TRBJ2-7
clone_size: NA
v_call: TRBV6-6
d_call: TRBD2
cdr3_nt: TGTGCCAGCAGTCCACTGGGGGGGACCTACGAGCAGTACTTC
cdr3_aa: CASSPLGGTYEQYF

j_call: TRBJ1-6
clone_size: NA
v_call: TRBV5-6
d_call: NA
cdr3_nt: TGTGCCAGCAGCTTGGAGGCAGGTAGAATAAATTCACCCCTCCACTTT
cdr3_aa: CASSLEAGRINSPLHF

j_call: TRBJ2-5
clone_size: NA
v_call: TRBV4-1
d_call: TRBD1
cdr3_nt: TGCGCCAGCAGCCAAGCACAGGGGGCTGCCCAAGAGACCCAGTACTTC
cdr3_aa: CASSQAQGAAQETQYF

j_call: TRBJ2-7
clone_size: NA
v_call: TRBV18
d_call: NA
cdr3_nt: TGTGCCAGCTCACTGAGGGCAGTGAACTACGAGCAGTACTTC
cdr3_aa: CASSLRAVNYEQYF